The next 14 T cell receptor beta chains were all read from a single sample in a study of T cell changes during pregnancy in multiple sclerosis. Assay used: immunoSEQ multiplex PCR; TCRdb lists only in-frame clones, some missing. The sample lists tens of thousands of clones; roughly 92% were seen once. Sequenced here: CD4+ T cells from peripheral blood mononuclear cells, sampled in the third trimester of pregnancy. The source of these receptors is a female donor with multiple sclerosis, enrolled in a pregnancy study.

The genes are TRBV28 and TRBJ1-5; possible D gene TRBD1, 5 bases. This CDR3 contains 15 residues. V lost 3 bases and J lost 2, with 11 bases in between. Germline V lookup: CDR1 MDHEN, CDR2 SYDVKM. CDR3 residues: CASSFTGARNQPQHF. DNA of the CDR3: TGTGCCAGCAGTTTTACTGGGGCCCGCAATCAGCCCCAGCATTTT.

V usage is TRBV4-2 and J usage is TRBJ2-5; the match to TRBD1 covers 8 bases. With V trimmed by 0 bases and J by 8 bases, 2 bases remained unmatched. The CDR3 is 13 amino acids. The germline V gene has CDR1 LGHNA and CDR2 YNFKEQ. The CDR3 nucleotides are TGTGCCAGCAGCCAAGACTCAGGGGGCACCCAGTACTTC. Amino acid sequence: CASSQDSGGTQYF.

The genes are TRBV2 and TRBJ1-4; 8 bases agree with TRBD1. Germline V gene data show CDR1 as SNHLY and CDR2 as FYNNEI. The CDR3 runs 15 residues. V was pared by 5 bases and J by 3 bases, with 5 bases of the junction left unmatched. The CDR3 is CASSSDRGANEKLFF. Here the CDR3 DNA reads TGTGCCAGCAGTTCCGACAGGGGTGCTAATGAAAAACTGTTTTTT.

This chain joins TRBV7-2 and TRBJ1-1, with D possibly being TRBD1 (5 bases). Germline V CDR1 and CDR2: SGHTA, FQGNSA. V was pared by 3 bases and J by 5 bases, with 16 bases between. The CDR3 totals 15 residues. CDR3 bases: TGTGCCAGCAGCTTCTGGGGCGGAAGGCGAACTGAAGCTTTCTTT. Translating it yields CASSFWGGRRTEAFF.

The chain is built from TRBV6-1 and TRBJ2-7, with no clear D. CDR1 is MNHNS, CDR2 SASEGT, per germline. This CDR3 is built from 17 residues. Between the trimmed V and J ends, which lost 1 base and 6 bases, there was a span of 22 bases. DNA for the CDR3: TGTGCCAGCAGTGAAGATAAGTCCACCCGAGTCGTTCTCGAGCAGTACTTC. Encoded protein: CASSEDKSTRVVLEQYF.

The chain links TRBV29-1 to TRBJ1-2, with a tentative D call TRBD1 (6 bases). V was shortened by 3 bases and J by 8 bases, with 16 bases between the two germline ends. The germline V gene encodes CDR1 SQVTM and CDR2 ANQGSEA. The CDR3 is 13 amino acids. CDR3 nucleotide sequence: TGCAGCGTTGACCCCCAGGGGTCGGTCGGCTACACCTTC. Its protein is CSVDPQGSVGYTF.

For this clone: The CDR3 does not close with the conserved phenylalanine or tryptophan, likely indicating a read error. It is unclear where the CDR3 begins or ends on the DNA, so no DNA is shown, and the CDR3 is as TCRdb lists it. This CDR3 is CSVDRAVL. The chain combines TRBV29-1 with TRBJ1-2; the listed D gene, TRBD1, was not tested against the DNA. Germline values: CDR1 SQVTM, CDR2 ANQGSEA. The CDR3 is made up of 8 amino acids, end residues included.

This chain connects TRBV27 to TRBJ2-4, with 13 bases matching TRBD2. Germline V lookup: CDR1 MNHEY, CDR2 SMNVEV (reference sequence). The trim removed 4 bases at V and 7 bases at J, leaving 10 bases unmatched. The CDR3 sequence is 17 residues long. The DNA of the CDR3 is TGTGCCAGCAGTTGGTCCGGGACTAGCGGGAAAGGGAACATTCAGTACTTC. This gives the protein CASSWSGTSGKGNIQYF.

J is TRBJ2-7 and V is TRBV7-2; tentatively, D is TRBD2 (6 bases). The V and J ends lost 1 base and 6 bases respectively, with 19 bases between them. The CDR3 is 16 residues long. Germline assignment: CDR1 SGHTA and CDR2 FQGNSA. The CDR3 spells CASSLDLWGVEGEQYF. The CDR3 DNA sequence: TGTGCCAGCAGCTTAGATTTGTGGGGGGTGGAGGGCGAGCAGTACTTC.

The rearrangement uses TRBV29-1 and TRBJ1-1; D may be TRBD1 (5 bases). V dropped 5 bases and J dropped 5 bases, with 15 bases sitting between them. The CDR3 has 13 amino acids. Germline CDR1 is SQVTM and CDR2 is ANQGSEA. CDR3 amino acids: CSVRSGPATEAFF. The CDR3 coding sequence is TGCAGCGTTCGTTCAGGGCCGGCGACTGAAGCTTTCTTT. The full variable domain, rest sourced from reference TRBV29-1 and TRBJ1-1, is SAVISQKPSRDICQRGTSLTIQCQVDSQVTMMFWYRQQPGQSLTLIATANQGSEATYESGFVIDKFPISRPNLTFSTLTVSNMSPEDSSIYLCSVRSGPATEAFFGQGTRLTVV.

The genes are TRBV30 and TRBJ1-2, with D hard to call. The V end was cut by 4 bases, the J end by 4 bases, with 13 bases between. Germline V CDR1 and CDR2: GTSNPN, SVGIG (reference sequence). The CDR3 covers 13 residues. CDR3 residues: CAWNRGETYGYTF. In DNA form, the CDR3 reads TGTGCCTGGAACCGCGGGGAGACCTATGGCTACACCTTC.

The chain links TRBV5-1 to TRBJ1-2, with 10 positions matching TRBD1. Germline V gene sequence: CDR1 SGHRS, CDR2 YFSETQ. The CDR3 runs 14 residues. V shed 0 bases, J shed 8 bases, and the junction held 4 bases outside the gene matches. The CDR3: CASSLGQGAPGYTF. Here the CDR3 DNA reads TGCGCCAGCAGCTTGGGACAGGGGGCGCCGGGCTACACCTTC.

V usage is TRBV9 and J usage is TRBJ2-1; 12 nucleotides line up with TRBD2. The CDR3 covers 17 residues. Per germline, CDR1 SGDLS and CDR2 YYNGEE. V was clipped by 4 bases and J by 6 bases; unmatched bases: 11. The CDR3 here is CASSPERLAGGPNEQFF. CDR3 nucleotide sequence: TGTGCCAGCAGCCCCGAACGCCTAGCGGGAGGGCCCAATGAGCAGTTCTTC.

The chain combines TRBV5-4 with TRBJ2-3; 7 bases agree with TRBD2. Germline loops: CDR1 SGHNT, CDR2 YYREEE (reference sequence). This CDR3 is built from 15 residues. Trimming cost V 0 bases and J 1 base; bases outside gene matches: 2. The CDR3 DNA follows: TGTGCCAGCAGCTTGGTGGGGGGGGGCACAGATACGCAGTATTTT. As protein: CASSLVGGGTDTQYF.